This TCR beta chain was recovered during a study of T-cell reconstitution after alpha-beta-depleted transplantation in children. Researchers prepared the TCRbeta library using unique molecular identifiers, the study reports. TCRdb used MiXCR to reprocess the PCR reads, holding one entry per CDR3 protein. The profile shows over 100,000 distinct CDR3 sequences, approximately 10% of them singletons. This clonotype was seen ten or more times. CDR1 is SGHAT, CDR2 FQNNGV, per germline. The CDR3 consists of 13 residues. Trimming took off 4 bases at V and 7 bases at J, with 10 bases between the two ends. This specimen was PBMCs, taken before TCRalphabeta/CD19-depleted stem cell transplant. This chain connects TRBV11-2 to TRBJ2-2; D remains unclear. This receptor was taken from a boy under 10 years old with acute lymphoblastic leukemia, due to receive a stem cell transplant. The CDR3 region is CASSSRGVGELFF. The CDR3 DNA reads TGTGCCAGCAGCTCTCGTGGTGTCGGGGAGCTGTTTTTT.